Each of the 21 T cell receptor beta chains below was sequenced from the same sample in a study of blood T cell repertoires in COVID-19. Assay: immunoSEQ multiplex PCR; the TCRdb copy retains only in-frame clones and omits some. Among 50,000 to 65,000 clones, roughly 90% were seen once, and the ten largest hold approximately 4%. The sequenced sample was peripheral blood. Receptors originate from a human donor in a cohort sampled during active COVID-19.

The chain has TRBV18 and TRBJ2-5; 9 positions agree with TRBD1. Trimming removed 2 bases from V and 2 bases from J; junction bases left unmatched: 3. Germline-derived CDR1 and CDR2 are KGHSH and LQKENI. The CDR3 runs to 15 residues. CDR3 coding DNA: TGTGCCAGCTCACCAGGGACAGGGAGACAAGAGACCCAGTACTTC. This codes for CASSPGTGRQETQYF.

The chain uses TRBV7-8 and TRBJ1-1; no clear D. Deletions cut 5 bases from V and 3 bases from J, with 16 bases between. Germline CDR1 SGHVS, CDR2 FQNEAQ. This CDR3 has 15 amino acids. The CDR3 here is CASSTPNAGYTEAFF. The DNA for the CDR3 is TGTGCCAGCAGCACTCCAAACGCGGGGTACACTGAAGCTTTCTTT.

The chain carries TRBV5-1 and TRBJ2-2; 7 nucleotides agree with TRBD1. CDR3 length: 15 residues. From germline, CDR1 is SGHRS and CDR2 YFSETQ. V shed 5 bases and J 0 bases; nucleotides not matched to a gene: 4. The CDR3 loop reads CASRGTVANTGELFF. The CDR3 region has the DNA TGCGCCAGCAGGGGGACAGTCGCGAACACCGGGGAGCTGTTTTTT.

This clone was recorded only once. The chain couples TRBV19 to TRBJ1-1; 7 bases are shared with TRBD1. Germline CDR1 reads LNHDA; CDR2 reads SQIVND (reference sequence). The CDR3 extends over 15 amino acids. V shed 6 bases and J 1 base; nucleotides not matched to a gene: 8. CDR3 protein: CASSAVSGGNTEAFF. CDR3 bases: TGTGCCAGTAGCGCCGTATCAGGGGGGAACACTGAAGCTTTCTTT.

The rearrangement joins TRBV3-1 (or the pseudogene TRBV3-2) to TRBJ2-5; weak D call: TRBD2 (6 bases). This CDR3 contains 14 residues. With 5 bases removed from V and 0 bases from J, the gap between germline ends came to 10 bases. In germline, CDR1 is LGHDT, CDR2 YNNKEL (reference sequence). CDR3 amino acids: CASSARTNQETQYF. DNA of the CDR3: TGTGCCAGCAGCGCTCGGACTAACCAAGAGACCCAGTACTTC.

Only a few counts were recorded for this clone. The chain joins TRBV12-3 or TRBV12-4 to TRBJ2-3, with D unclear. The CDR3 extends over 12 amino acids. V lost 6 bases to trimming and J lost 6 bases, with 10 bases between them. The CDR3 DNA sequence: TGTGCCAGCAGCGCTTTCGGGGATACGCAGTATTTT. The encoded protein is CASSAFGDTQYF.

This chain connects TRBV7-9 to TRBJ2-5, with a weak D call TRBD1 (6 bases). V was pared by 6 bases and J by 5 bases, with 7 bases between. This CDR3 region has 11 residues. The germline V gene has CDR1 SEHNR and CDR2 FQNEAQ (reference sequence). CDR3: CASRRGETQYF. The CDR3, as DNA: TGTGCCAGCAGGAGGGGGGAGACCCAGTACTTC.

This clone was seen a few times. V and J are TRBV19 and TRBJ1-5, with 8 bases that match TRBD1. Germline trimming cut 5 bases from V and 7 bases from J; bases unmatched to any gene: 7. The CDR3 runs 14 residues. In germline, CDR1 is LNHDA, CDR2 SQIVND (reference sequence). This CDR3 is CASSAQGASQPQHF. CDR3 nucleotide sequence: TGTGCCAGTAGTGCCCAGGGGGCGAGCCAGCCCCAGCATTTT.

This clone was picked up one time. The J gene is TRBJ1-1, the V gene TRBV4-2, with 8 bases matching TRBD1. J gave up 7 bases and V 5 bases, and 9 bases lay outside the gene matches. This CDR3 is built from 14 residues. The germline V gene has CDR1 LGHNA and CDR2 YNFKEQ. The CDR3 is CASSFSGQGLEAFF. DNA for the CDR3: TGTGCCAGCAGCTTCTCTGGACAGGGCCTTGAAGCTTTCTTT.

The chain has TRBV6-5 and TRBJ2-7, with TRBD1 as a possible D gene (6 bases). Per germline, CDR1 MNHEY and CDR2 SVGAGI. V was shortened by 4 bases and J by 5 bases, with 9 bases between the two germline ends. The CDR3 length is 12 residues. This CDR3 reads CASSLNRDEQYF. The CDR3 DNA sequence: TGTGCCAGCAGTTTAAACAGGGACGAGCAGTACTTC.

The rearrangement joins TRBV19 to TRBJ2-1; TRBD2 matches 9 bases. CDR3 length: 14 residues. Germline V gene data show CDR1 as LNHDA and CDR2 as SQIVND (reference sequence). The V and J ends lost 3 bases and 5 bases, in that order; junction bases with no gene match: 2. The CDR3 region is CASSMGLAHNEQFF. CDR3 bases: TGTGCCAGTAGTATGGGACTAGCCCACAATGAGCAGTTCTTC.

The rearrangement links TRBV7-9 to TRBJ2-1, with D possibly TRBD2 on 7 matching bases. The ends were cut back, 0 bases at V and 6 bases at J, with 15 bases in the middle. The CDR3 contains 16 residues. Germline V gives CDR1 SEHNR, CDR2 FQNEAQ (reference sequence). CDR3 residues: CASSLAGGRARNEQFF. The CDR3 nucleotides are TGTGCCAGCAGCTTAGCGGGGGGGCGCGCACGCAATGAGCAGTTCTTC.

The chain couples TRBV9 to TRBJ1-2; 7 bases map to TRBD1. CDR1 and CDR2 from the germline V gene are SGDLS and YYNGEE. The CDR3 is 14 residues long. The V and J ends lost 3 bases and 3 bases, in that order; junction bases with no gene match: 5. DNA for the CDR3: TGTGCCAGCAGCGCGTACAGGGGCGACTATGGCTACACCTTC. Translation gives CASSAYRGDYGYTF.

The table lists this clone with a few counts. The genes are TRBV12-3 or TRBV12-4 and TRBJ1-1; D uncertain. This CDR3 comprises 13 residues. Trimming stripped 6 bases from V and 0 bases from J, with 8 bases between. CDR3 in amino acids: CASSPSLNTEAFF. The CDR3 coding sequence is TGTGCCAGCAGCCCCTCTTTGAACACTGAAGCTTTCTTT.

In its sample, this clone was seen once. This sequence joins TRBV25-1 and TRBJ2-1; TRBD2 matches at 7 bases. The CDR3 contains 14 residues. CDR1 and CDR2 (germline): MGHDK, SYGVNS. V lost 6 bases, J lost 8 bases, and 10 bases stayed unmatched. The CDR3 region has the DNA TGTGCCAGCAGCTCTAGCGGTCCAGAGGATGAGCAGTTCTTC. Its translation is CASSSSGPEDEQFF.

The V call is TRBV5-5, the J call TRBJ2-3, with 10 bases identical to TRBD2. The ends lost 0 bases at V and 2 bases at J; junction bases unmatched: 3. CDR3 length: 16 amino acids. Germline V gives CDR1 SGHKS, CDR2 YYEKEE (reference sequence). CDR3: CASSLDSGRSTDTQYF. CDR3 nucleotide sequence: TGTGCCAGCAGCTTGGATAGCGGGAGGTCCACAGATACGCAGTATTTT.

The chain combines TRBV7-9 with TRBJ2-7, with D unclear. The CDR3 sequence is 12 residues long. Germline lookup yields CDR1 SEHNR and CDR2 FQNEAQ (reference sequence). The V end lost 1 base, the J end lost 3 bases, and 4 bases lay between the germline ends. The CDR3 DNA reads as TGTGCCAGCAGCTTAGTACTCTACGAGCAGTACTTC. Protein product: CASSLVLYEQYF. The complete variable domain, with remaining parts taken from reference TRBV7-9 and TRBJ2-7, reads DTGVSQNPRHKITKRGQNVTFRCDPISEHNRLYWYRQTLGQGPEFLTYFQNEAQLEKSRLLSDRFSAERPKGSFSTLEIQRTEQGDSAMYLCASSLVLYEQYFGPGTRLTVT.

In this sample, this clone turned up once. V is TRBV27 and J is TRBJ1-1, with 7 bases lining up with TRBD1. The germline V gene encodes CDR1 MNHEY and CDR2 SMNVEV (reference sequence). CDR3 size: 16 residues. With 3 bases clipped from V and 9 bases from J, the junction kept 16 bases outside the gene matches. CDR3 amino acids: CASSFNSYSPGQQAFF. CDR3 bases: TGTGCCAGCAGTTTTAACTCTTATTCTCCGGGACAGCAAGCTTTCTTT.

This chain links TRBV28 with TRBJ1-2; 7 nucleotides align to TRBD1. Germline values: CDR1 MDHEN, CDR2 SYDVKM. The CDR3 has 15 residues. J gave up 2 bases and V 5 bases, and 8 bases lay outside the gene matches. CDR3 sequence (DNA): TGTGCCAGCAGTCTCTCTTCGACAGGGAACTATGGCTACACCTTC. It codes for CASSLSSTGNYGYTF.

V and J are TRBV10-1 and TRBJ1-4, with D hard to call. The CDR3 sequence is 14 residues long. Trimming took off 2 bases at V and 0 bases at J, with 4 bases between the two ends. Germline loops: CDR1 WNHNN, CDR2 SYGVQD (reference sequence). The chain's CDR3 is CASSEQTTNEKLFF. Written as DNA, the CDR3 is TGCGCCAGCAGTGAGCAAACAACTAATGAAAAACTGTTTTTT.

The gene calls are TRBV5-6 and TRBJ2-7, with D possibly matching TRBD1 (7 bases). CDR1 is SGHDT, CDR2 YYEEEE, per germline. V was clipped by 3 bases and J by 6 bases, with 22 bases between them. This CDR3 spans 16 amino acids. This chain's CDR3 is CASSSGVRQGSLEQYF. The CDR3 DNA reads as TGTGCCAGCAGCTCGGGAGTGAGACAGGGATCTCTCGAGCAGTACTTC.